The next 2 T cell receptor beta chains were all read from a single sample in a study of long-term antiretroviral therapy in people with HIV. Run at survey level, the immunoSEQ assay was version v3.0. Profiling relied on immunoSEQ multiplex PCR, and the TCRdb table lists in-frame clones only, not all of them. Among fewer than 45,000 clones listed, 82% were seen once. The sequencing here drew on unsorted PBMCs, taken 0.3 years after starting antiretroviral therapy. The receptors originated from a young man with HIV.

The rearrangement joins TRBV12-5 to TRBJ2-5, with no clear D. Trimming removed 0 bases from V and 1 base from J, with 9 bases in between. Germline V CDR1 and CDR2: LGHNT, FRNRAP. There are 15 residues in the CDR3. The DNA for the CDR3 is TGTGCTAGTGGTTTGGTGTCCCCGAGCCAAGAGACCCAGTACTTC. This sequence encodes CASGLVSPSQETQYF.

The chain employs TRBV9 and TRBJ2-7, with TRBD1 as a possible D gene (5 bases). This CDR3 region has 15 residues. Germline V CDR1 and CDR2: SGDLS, YYNGEE. The V and J ends lost 2 bases and 2 bases respectively, with 14 bases between them. CDR3 region: CASSVGRSRAYEQYF. The CDR3 nucleotides are TGTGCCAGCAGCGTGGGGCGGTCCCGTGCCTACGAGCAGTACTTC.